This T cell receptor beta chain was sequenced during a study of human T cells and chemical hapten exposure. Across the whole study: DPC at 2% was the sensitizing agent, placed on approximately 2 cm by approximately 2 cm of upper inner arm skin. Readings were taken at 6 days from patch tests that had applied 0.01% DPC to the upper back.

TCRdb called the RACE reads again in MiXCR, with one record for every CDR3 protein. The sample consists of tens of thousands of distinct CDR3 sequences, 10% to 15% of them appearing once. Time point given: patch test 3, about 24 weeks after DPC sensitization. Treatment here: therapeutic diphenylcyclopropenone sensitization with weekly scalp DPC. Alopecia patients, 18 to 70 years old and DPC-suitable, served as donors. The germline CDR1 and CDR2 sequences are MGHDK and SYGVNS. The length of the CDR3 is 12 residues. After removal of 5 bases from V and 5 bases from J, the junction contained 1 base not matched to a gene. This clonotype occurred many times.

This chain connects TRBV25-1 to TRBJ2-3; 7 nucleotides line up with TRBD1. Sequenced material: whole blood, taken in connection with sensitization to the hapten diphenylcyclopropenone (DPC). The TCR was taken from a woman between 50 and 59 years old with alopecia areata. Some clones in this sample may be carry-over from other donors' samples. Here the CDR3 reads CASSRQGDTQYF. The CDR3 nucleotides read TGTGCCAGCAGTAGACAGGGAGATACGCAGTATTTT.